This T cell receptor (beta chain) was sequenced during a study of CD8+CD57+ T cells in acquired aplastic anemia. On the study more broadly: Sorted CD4+ and CD8+ cells gave a mean 3.2 ug DNA, range about 0.19 to 27.4 ug.

V was pared by 3 bases and J by 4 bases, with 13 bases between. CDR1 is DFQATT, CDR2 SNEGSKA, per germline (reference sequence). The CDR3 covers 14 residues. TCR beta VDJ combinations and CDR3 sequences were profiled from genomic DNA. Each CDR3 protein is one row after TCRdb ran MiXCR on the reads. The sample comprises around 79,000 distinct CDR3 sequences, around 70% of which are singletons, and roughly 80% rests with the top ten. Only patients with CD8+CD57+ cell expansion on flow cytometry were chosen for sequencing. Each patient had severe acquired aplastic anemia. Details on this clonotype: Antigen unknown.

The study's findings and limits: In common between the patients and the controls were some 28 CD8+ CDR3 sequences.

The specimen sequenced was sorted CD4+, CD8+, or CD8+CD57+ T cells (not recorded which) from PBMCs. The rearrangement joins TRBV20-1 to TRBJ1-5; D unclear. The clonotype comes from a human donor with aplastic anemia. The CDR3 region is CSASPTAINQPQHF. CDR3 nucleotide sequence: TGCAGTGCTAGTCCCACAGCCATTAATCAGCCCCAGCATTTT.